A single sample is the source of the 19 T cell receptor beta chains below, sequenced in a study of CD8+CD57+ T cells in acquired aplastic anemia. The patients chosen for sequencing had shown expansion of CD8+CD57+ cells (detected by flow cytometry). TCR beta VDJ combinations and CDR3 sequences were profiled from genomic DNA. One entry per CDR3 protein results from TCRdb running MiXCR on the reads. The sample carries a few hundred thousand distinct CDR3 sequences, approximately 60% recorded once. The sequencing input was sorted CD4+, CD8+, or CD8+CD57+ T cells (not recorded which) from PBMCs. These receptors were collected from a human donor with aplastic anemia.

This clonotype was observed many times. CDR3 sequence (DNA): TGTGCCAGCAGTGCCCCCGGGTCCACAGATGGAAACACCATATATTTT. Encoded protein: CASSAPGSTDGNTIYF. The chain combines TRBV2 with TRBJ1-3; D call uncertain. The germline CDR1 and CDR2 sequences are SNHLY and FYNNEI. The CDR3 has 16 residues. V was cut by 4 bases and J by 3 bases, with 16 bases left in between. Full variable domain (outside the CDR3, taken from reference TRBV2 and TRBJ1-3): EPEVTQTPSHQVTQMGQEVILRCVPISNHLYFYWYRQILGQKVEFLVSFYNNEISEKSEIFDDQFSVERPDGSNFTLKIRSTKLEDSAMYFCASSAPGSTDGNTIYFGEGSWLTVV.

The J gene is TRBJ2-5, the V gene TRBV2, with TRBD2 identical over 14 bases. The germline gives CDR1 SNHLY, CDR2 FYNNEI. J lost 3 bases, V lost 5 bases, and 2 bases had no gene match. CDR3 length: 15 amino acids. The DNA of the CDR3 is TGTGCCAGCAGTAGGACTAGCGGGGGGAAAGAGACCCAGTACTTC. Protein: CASSRTSGGKETQYF. The variable domain in full, with the rest retrieved from reference TRBV2 and TRBJ2-5, is EPEVTQTPSHQVTQMGQEVILRCVPISNHLYFYWYRQILGQKVEFLVSFYNNEISEKSEIFDDQFSVERPDGSNFTLKIRSTKLEDSAMYFCASSRTSGGKETQYFGPGTRLLVL.

The V gene is TRBV20-1, the J gene TRBJ2-1; 7 bases map to TRBD1. With V trimmed by 0 bases and J by 15 bases, 14 bases remained unmatched. This CDR3 has 14 amino acids. The germline V gene encodes CDR1 DFQATT and CDR2 SNEGSKA (reference sequence). The CDR3 coding sequence is TGCAGTGCTAGAGATGCAGGGGGAAGCAACGTGGTGTTCTTC. It yields the protein CSARDAGGSNVVFF.

The J gene is TRBJ2-5, the V gene TRBV20-1, with 11 bases that match TRBD2. CDR1 is DFQATT, CDR2 SNEGSKA, per germline (reference sequence). V shed 1 base and J 5 bases; nucleotides not matched to a gene: 9. The CDR3 consists of 16 residues. The CDR3 reads CSARGLAGGGWETQYF. The CDR3 nucleotides read TGCAGTGCTAGAGGGCTAGCGGGAGGAGGCTGGGAGACCCAGTACTTC.

This clonotype was observed many times. The chain employs TRBV15 and TRBJ2-5; tentatively, D is TRBD2 (5 bases). V lost 4 bases, J lost 5 bases, and 14 bases lay in between. CDR1 LNHNV and CDR2 YYDKDF come from the germline V gene (reference sequence). The CDR3 length is 14 residues. The CDR3 bases are TGTGCCACCAGCAAGCGGTACCCCTCGGAGACCCAGTACTTC. Its translation: CATSKRYPSETQYF.

By its share, this clonotype is medium-sized. The CDR3 DNA sequence: TGCAGTGCTAGAGTCAGGGGTGAGCAGTTCTTC. Translating gives CSARVRGEQFF. The V gene is TRBV20-1, the J gene TRBJ2-1; a possible D gene is TRBD1 (6 bases). The V gene's germline CDR1 is DFQATT and CDR2 SNEGSKA (reference sequence). The CDR3 has 11 amino acids. Trimming removed 1 base at V and 9 bases at J, with 7 bases between.

The chain joins TRBV2 to TRBJ1-2; TRBD1 matches 8 bases. CDR3 length equals 12 residues. Trimming at V came to 10 bases and at J to 10 bases, leaving 11 bases not matched to a gene. CDR1 is SNHLY and CDR2 is FYNNEI in the germline V gene. CDR3 residues: CATAPGTGVYTF. The CDR3 region has the DNA TGTGCCACCGCCCCCGGGACAGGAGTCTACACCTTC.

This clonotype was recorded many times. The genes are TRBV7-2 and TRBJ1-1, with TRBD1 as a possible D gene (5 bases). In germline, CDR1 is SGHTA, CDR2 FQGNSA. The CDR3 has 14 residues. V lost 3 bases to trimming and J lost 3 bases, with 11 bases between them. The CDR3 DNA follows: TGTGCCAGCAGCTTTGGGGACGGGTACACTGAAGCTTTCTTT. It is translated as CASSFGDGYTEAFF.

This clonotype has a handful of counts. The genes are TRBV7-8 and TRBJ1-6; tentative D call: TRBD1 (5 bases). The V end was cut by 1 base, the J end by 10 bases, with 14 bases between. The CDR3 has 15 amino acids. Germline V gives CDR1 SGHVS, CDR2 FQNEAQ. As DNA, the CDR3 is TGTGCCAGCAGCTTAGTGGGGGGGAATTCGTCACCCCTCCACTTT. It specifies CASSLVGGNSSPLHF.

V usage is TRBV19 and J usage is TRBJ2-7, with D possibly being TRBD1 or TRBD2 (6 bases each). Germline assignment: CDR1 LNHDA and CDR2 SQIVND (reference sequence). Trimming took off 3 bases at V and 5 bases at J, with 8 bases between the two ends. This CDR3 spans 12 amino acids. CDR3 in amino acids: CASSIGGDEQYF. CDR3 DNA sequence: TGTGCCAGTAGTATCGGGGGCGACGAGCAGTACTTC.

V and J are TRBV15 and TRBJ1-3; unclear D gene. Germline V CDR1 and CDR2: LNHNV, YYDKDF (reference sequence). The V end was cut by 5 bases, the J end by 6 bases, with 11 bases between. This CDR3 region has 13 residues. The CDR3 region has the DNA TGTGCCACCAGCTCCACGGACCCAAACACCATATATTTT. Protein product: CATSSTDPNTIYF.

The V and J genes are TRBV7-3 and TRBJ2-3; 9 bases agree with TRBD2. The CDR3 consists of 16 residues. Germline CDR1 reads SGHTA; CDR2 reads FQGTGA. J lost 5 bases, V lost 5 bases, and 11 bases had no gene match. The CDR3 loop reads CASSTLAGALGDTQYF. DNA of the CDR3: TGTGCCAGCAGCACGTTAGCGGGGGCCCTCGGAGATACGCAGTATTTT.

This chain links TRBV29-1 with TRBJ2-2; tentative D call: TRBD1 (5 bases). The CDR3 has 12 amino acids. V lost 5 bases, J lost 5 bases, and 9 bases lay in between. CDR1 and CDR2 (germline): SQVTM, ANQGSEA. The CDR3 coding sequence is TGCAGCGTTCCAAAGGGGACCGGGGAGCTGTTTTTT. Translating gives CSVPKGTGELFF.

This clonotype was counted many times. This chain joins TRBV19 and TRBJ1-3, with unresolved D. The V and J ends lost 9 bases and 0 bases respectively, with 9 bases between them. The V gene's germline CDR1 is LNHDA and CDR2 SQIVND (reference sequence). This CDR3 comprises 13 residues. The CDR3: CASSVDSGNTIYF. As DNA, the CDR3 is TGTGCCAGCAGCGTGGACTCTGGAAACACCATATATTTT. The variable domain in full, with the rest retrieved from reference TRBV19 and TRBJ1-3, is DGGITQSPKYLFRKEGQNVTLSCEQNLNHDAMYWYRQDPGQGLRLIYYSQIVNDFQKGDIAEGYSVSREKKESFPLTVTSAQKNPTAFYLCASSVDSGNTIYFGEGSWLTVV.

This chain connects TRBV12-3 or TRBV12-4 to TRBJ1-1; the D is unclear. With 6 bases removed from V and 12 bases from J, the gap between germline ends came to 20 bases. This CDR3 has 13 amino acids. The CDR3 region is CASSPGPRGSTFF. Written as DNA, the CDR3 is TGTGCCAGCAGCCCCGGGCCCCGAGGCTCGACTTTCTTT.

The chain carries TRBV5-1 and TRBJ2-1; TRBD2 agrees at 7 bases. V trimming: 0 bases; J trimming: 8 bases; junction bases outside the gene matches: 14. CDR1 SGHRS and CDR2 YFSETQ come from the germline V gene. This CDR3 contains 17 residues. In DNA, the CDR3 is TGCGCCAGCAGCTTGGTGGCGGGAGTACTGGAGTTCGATGAGCAGTTCTTC. It encodes CASSLVAGVLEFDEQFF.

The chain combines TRBV20-1 with TRBJ2-6; TRBD2 is a possible D gene (6 bases). The length of the CDR3 is 14 residues. Per the germline V gene, CDR1 is DFQATT and CDR2 is SNEGSKA (reference sequence). Deletions cut 3 bases from V and 11 bases from J, with 17 bases between. Here the CDR3 reads CSASNSGGTYVLTF. The CDR3 region has the DNA TGCAGTGCTAGTAATAGCGGTGGGACCTACGTCCTGACTTTC.

Comments on this clonotype: One end of the junction fails to match germline, which may point to a read error. The chain links TRBV5-4 to TRBJ2-5, with D unresolved. The germline CDR1 and CDR2 sequences are SGHNT and YYREEE (reference sequence). The CDR3 has 13 residues. CDR3 in amino acids: CVSSLSLGETQYF. The CDR3 DNA sequence: TGTGTCAGCAGCTTGTCCCTGGGGGAGACCCAGTACTTC.

V usage is TRBV7-2 and J usage is TRBJ2-2; D might be TRBD1 or TRBD2, each matching 5 bases. The CDR3 spans 15 residues. The V end lost 2 bases, the J end lost 5 bases, and 12 bases lay between the germline ends. CDR1 SGHTA and CDR2 FQGNSA come from the germline V gene. The CDR3 DNA reads as TGTGCCAGCAGCTTAAGGGGTTGGAGGACCGGGGAGCTGTTTTTT. Translated, it gives CASSLRGWRTGELFF.